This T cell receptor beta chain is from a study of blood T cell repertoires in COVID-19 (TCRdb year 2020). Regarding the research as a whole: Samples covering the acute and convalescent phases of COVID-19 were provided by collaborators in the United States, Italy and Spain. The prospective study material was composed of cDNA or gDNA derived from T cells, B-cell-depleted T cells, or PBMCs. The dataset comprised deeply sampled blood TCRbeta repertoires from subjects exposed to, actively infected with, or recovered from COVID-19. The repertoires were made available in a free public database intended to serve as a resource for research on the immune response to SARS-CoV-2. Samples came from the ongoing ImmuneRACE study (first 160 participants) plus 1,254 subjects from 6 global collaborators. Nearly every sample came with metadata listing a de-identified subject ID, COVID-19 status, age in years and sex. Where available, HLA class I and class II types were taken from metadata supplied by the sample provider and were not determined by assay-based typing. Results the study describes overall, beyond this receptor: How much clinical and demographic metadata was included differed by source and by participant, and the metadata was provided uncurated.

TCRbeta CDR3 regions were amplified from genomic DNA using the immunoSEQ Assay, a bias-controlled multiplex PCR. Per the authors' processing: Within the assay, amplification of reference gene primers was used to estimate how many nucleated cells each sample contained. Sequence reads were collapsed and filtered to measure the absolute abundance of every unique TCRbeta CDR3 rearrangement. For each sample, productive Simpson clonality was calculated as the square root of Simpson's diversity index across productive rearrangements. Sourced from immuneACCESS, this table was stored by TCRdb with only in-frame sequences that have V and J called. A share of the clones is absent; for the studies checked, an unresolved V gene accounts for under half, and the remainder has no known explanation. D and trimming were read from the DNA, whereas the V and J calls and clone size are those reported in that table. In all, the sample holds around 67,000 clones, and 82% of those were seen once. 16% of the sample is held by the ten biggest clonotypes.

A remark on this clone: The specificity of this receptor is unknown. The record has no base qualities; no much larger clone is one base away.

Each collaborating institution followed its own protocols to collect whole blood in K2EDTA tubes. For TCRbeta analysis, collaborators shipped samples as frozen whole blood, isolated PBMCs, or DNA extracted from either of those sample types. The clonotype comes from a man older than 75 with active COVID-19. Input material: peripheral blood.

The DNA sequence reads TGTGCCAGCAGCTTCTGGGCCCTCAAAACGTACCAAGAGACCCAGTACTTC. Its protein is CASSFWALKTYQETQYF. The chain employs TRBV7-8 and TRBJ2-5; the D gene identity is not certain. The germline V gene provides CDR1 SGHVS and CDR2 FQNEAQ. The cysteine opens and the phenylalanine closes a CDR3 of 17 amino acids. Only the CDR3 portion is preserved as DNA: 51 bases, with reading frame beginning at the first base. V lost 3 bases and J lost 0 bases; the stretch between them is 17 bases long.